This T cell receptor beta chain appears in the sequencing data of a study of cytomegalovirus exposure and HLA in healthy donors. General study results and limits: Indistinguishable V segments such as TRBV6-2 and TRBV6-3 were excluded. The study recorded 150 to 200 TCR beta chains that were cytomegalovirus-associated.

The CDR3 extends over 17 amino acids. Germline V CDR1 and CDR2: MGHDK, SYGVNS. Trimming left V 2 bases short and J 3 bases short, with 20 bases between. PCR employed 60 Vbeta and 13 Jbeta primers. This table comes from immunoSEQ multiplex PCR, and its TCRdb copy is limited to in-frame clones, with some not included. The sample has about 140,000 clones; about three quarters are singletons. On this clone itself: Its specificity is unknown.

The sequence derives from a man in his forties in good health and CMV-seronegative. The genes are TRBV25-1 and TRBJ2-7; maybe TRBD2 (6 bases). Sequenced input: PBMCs. The CDR3 region is CASSERAALGGNYEQYF. The CDR3 DNA reads TGTGCCAGCAGTGAAAGGGCCGCCTTGGGGGGAAACTACGAGCAGTACTTC.